What follows are 4 T cell receptor beta chains derived from one specimen sequenced in a study of long-term antiretroviral therapy in people with HIV. The run of the v3.0 immunoSEQ assay was at survey level. The table came from immunoSEQ multiplex PCR; TCRdb's copy has only in-frame clones and leaves some out. The table lists over 25,000 clones, 95% to 96% of them singletons. The input for sequencing was unsorted PBMCs, taken 6.6 years after starting antiretroviral therapy. Receptors originate from a man aged 25 to 40 with HIV.

This chain joins TRBV5-1 and TRBJ2-3; 7 bases match TRBD1. Trimming at V came to 3 bases and at J to 2 bases, leaving 12 bases not matched to a gene. CDR3 size: 17 residues. CDR1 SGHRS and CDR2 YFSETQ come from the germline V gene. CDR3 coding DNA: TGCGCCAGCAGCTCAGAGCCCTGGGACAGCTACACAGATACGCAGTATTTT. It encodes CASSSEPWDSYTDTQYF. The complete variable domain, with remaining parts taken from reference TRBV5-1 and TRBJ2-3, reads KAGVTQTPRYLIKTRGQQVTLSCSPISGHRSVSWYQQTPGQGLQFLFEYFSETQRNKGNFPGRFSGRQFSNSRSEMNVSTLELGDSALYLCASSSEPWDSYTDTQYFGPGTRLTVL.

A single count supports this clone. The J gene is TRBJ2-7, the V gene TRBV6-6; D unclear. CDR1 MNHNY and CDR2 SVGAGI come from the germline V gene (reference sequence). Deletions cut 7 bases from V and 0 bases from J, with 7 bases between. The CDR3 is 12 residues long. CDR3 bases: TGTGCCAGCACCAGCAACTCCTACGAGCAGTACTTC. This sequence encodes CASTSNSYEQYF.

The gene calls are TRBV13 and TRBJ2-7; perhaps TRBD2 as D (6 bases). V was shortened by 4 bases and J by 5 bases, with 15 bases between the two germline ends. CDR3 length equals 14 residues. Germline CDR1 reads PRHDT; CDR2 reads FYEKMQ (reference sequence). CDR3 protein: CASSSGSGFNEQYF. DNA of the CDR3: TGTGCCAGCAGCTCCGGCAGCGGGTTTAACGAGCAGTACTTC.

This chain joins TRBV5-1 and TRBJ2-7; the D gene is possibly TRBD1 (5 bases). Germline CDR1 is SGHRS and CDR2 is YFSETQ. The CDR3 has 14 residues. V was clipped by 2 bases and J by 0 bases, with 9 bases between them. The CDR3 is CASSFGASSYEQYF. The CDR3 DNA is TGCGCCAGCAGCTTTGGGGCCAGCTCCTACGAGCAGTACTTC. Drawing the rest from reference TRBV5-1 and TRBJ2-7, the complete variable domain is KAGVTQTPRYLIKTRGQQVTLSCSPISGHRSVSWYQQTPGQGLQFLFEYFSETQRNKGNFPGRFSGRQFSNSRSEMNVSTLELGDSALYLCASSFGASSYEQYFGPGTRLTVT.